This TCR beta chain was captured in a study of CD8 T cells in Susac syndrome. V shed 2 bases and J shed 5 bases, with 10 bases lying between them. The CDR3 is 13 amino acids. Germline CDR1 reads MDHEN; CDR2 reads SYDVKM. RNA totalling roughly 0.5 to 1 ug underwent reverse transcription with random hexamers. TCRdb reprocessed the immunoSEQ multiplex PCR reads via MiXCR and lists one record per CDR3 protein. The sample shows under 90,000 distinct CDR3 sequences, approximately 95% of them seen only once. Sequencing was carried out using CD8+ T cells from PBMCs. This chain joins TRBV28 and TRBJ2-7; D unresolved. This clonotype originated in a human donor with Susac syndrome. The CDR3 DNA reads TGTGCCAGCAGTTTAGCCCTTTCGGACGAGCAGTACTTC. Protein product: CASSLALSDEQYF.